One and the same sample provided the 13 T cell receptor beta chains below, sequenced in a study of CD8+CD57+ T cells in acquired aplastic anemia. All sequencing subjects had displayed CD8+CD57+ cell expansion on flow cytometry. Profiles of TCR beta VDJ and CDR3 were generated from a genomic DNA template. Each CDR3 protein gets one entry after TCRdb re-called the reads with MiXCR. The table includes hundreds of thousands of distinct CDR3 sequences, about a third detected once. Sequencing used sorted CD4+, CD8+, or CD8+CD57+ T cells (not recorded which) from PBMCs. The receptors were sampled from a human donor with aplastic anemia.

This clonotype was observed a handful of times. With a much larger clone just one base away, this may be a read error. This chain links TRBV15 with TRBJ2-5; 7 nucleotides align to TRBD1. The length of the CDR3 is 16 residues. Per the germline V gene, CDR1 is LNHNV and CDR2 is YYDKDF (reference sequence). The V segment lost 5 bases and the J segment 8 bases; nucleotides outside the gene matches: 17. CDR3 DNA sequence: TGTGCCACCAGCCGGAGACAAGGGACAGCCCGGGACACCCAGTACTTC. As protein: CATSRRQGTARDTQYF.

There are a few counts of this clonotype. The chain has TRBV4-2 and TRBJ1-5; tentatively, D is TRBD1 (5 bases). V was pared by 6 bases and J by 7 bases, with 22 bases between. Germline CDR1 reads LGHNA; CDR2 reads YNFKEQ. This CDR3 spans 16 amino acids. DNA for the CDR3: TGTGCCAGCAGAAAAGCGGGCCTGGCAGGGCGGCAGCCCCAGCATTTT. This codes for CASRKAGLAGRQPQHF.

The genes are TRBV2 and TRBJ2-1; D could derive from TRBD1 or TRBD2 (5 bases each). There are 12 residues in the CDR3. From germline, CDR1 is SNHLY and CDR2 FYNNEI. Between the trimmed V and J ends, which lost 10 bases and 9 bases, there was a span of 16 bases. CDR3 bases: TGTGCCACCCTGGTTCGTGGGACTGAGCAGTTCTTC. Translating gives CATLVRGTEQFF. The full variable domain, rest sourced from reference TRBV2 and TRBJ2-1, is EPEVTQTPSHQVTQMGQEVILRCVPISNHLYFYWYRQILGQKVEFLVSFYNNEISEKSEIFDDQFSVERPDGSNFTLKIRSTKLEDSAMYFCATLVRGTEQFFGPGTRLTVL.

This clonotype was seen only a few times. V usage is TRBV4-2 and J usage is TRBJ1-2; TRBD1 matches 8 bases. CDR1 is LGHNA and CDR2 is YNFKEQ in the germline V gene. This CDR3 is 14 amino acids long. V trimming: 3 bases; J trimming: 8 bases; junction bases outside the gene matches: 8. This CDR3 is CASSQPGQGIGYTF. The CDR3 region has the DNA TGTGCCAGCAGCCAGCCCGGACAGGGAATAGGCTACACCTTC.

This clonotype was seen more than once but under ten times. The V gene is TRBV12-5, the J gene TRBJ2-7; tentatively, D is TRBD2 (5 bases). Trimming pared 2 bases from V and 4 bases from J, leaving 9 bases between. This CDR3 comprises 13 residues. Germline V gene data show CDR1 as LGHNT and CDR2 as FRNRAP. CDR3 coding DNA: TGTGCTAGTGGTTTGTTCAGACTATACGAGCAGTACTTC. Its translation: CASGLFRLYEQYF. Using reference TRBV12-5 and TRBJ2-7 for the parts outside the CDR3, the full variable domain is DARVTQTPRHKVTEMGQEVTMRCQPILGHNTVFWYRQTMMQGLELLAYFRNRAPLDDSGMPKDRFSAEMPDATLATLKIQPSEPRDSAVYFCASGLFRLYEQYFGPGTRLTVT.

This clonotype was counted only a few times. The CDR3 carries no conserved terminal phenylalanine or tryptophan, so it likely arises from a read error. This sequence joins TRBV4-3 and TRBJ1-2; 7 nucleotides agree with TRBD1. V shed 0 bases and J 8 bases; nucleotides not matched to a gene: 6. The germline gives CDR1 LGHNA, CDR2 YSLEER. This CDR3 region has 14 residues. CDR3: CASSQESQGRGYTL. CDR3 DNA sequence: TGCGCCAGCAGCCAAGAGTCACAGGGGAGGGGCTACACCCTC.

The chain uses TRBV28 and TRBJ2-3; a possible D gene is TRBD1 (6 bases). Germline V gene lookup returns CDR1 MDHEN and CDR2 SYDVKM. V lost 6 bases to trimming and J lost 6 bases, with 13 bases between them. This CDR3 contains 13 residues. Written as DNA, the CDR3 is TGTGCCAGCAGACACAACAGGGACGATACGCAGTATTTT. It yields the protein CASRHNRDDTQYF.

The table lists this clonotype with a few counts. This chain joins TRBV20-1 and TRBJ2-5, with D uncertain. Trimming removed 0 bases at V and 7 bases at J, with 15 bases between. The CDR3 consists of 14 residues. Germline V CDR1 and CDR2: DFQATT, SNEGSKA (reference sequence). This CDR3 reads CSARDRPRIGTQYF. The CDR3 DNA reads as TGCAGTGCTAGAGACAGGCCGCGTATCGGGACCCAGTACTTC.

This clonotype was seen many times. CDR3 sequence (DNA): TGTGCCAGCAGTGAAGCCATGACAGGGACCTATTCACCCCTCCACTTT. The encoded protein is CASSEAMTGTYSPLHF. The chain joins TRBV6-1 to TRBJ1-6, with 7 bases that match TRBD1. With V trimmed by 0 bases and J by 8 bases, 7 bases remained unmatched. Germline CDR1 is MNHNS and CDR2 is SASEGT. The CDR3 is 16 amino acids.

This clonotype was seen repeatedly, ten times or more. This chain links TRBV19 with TRBJ1-1; 7 bases are shared with TRBD1. The CDR3 sequence is 15 residues long. CDR1 is LNHDA, CDR2 SQIVND, per germline (reference sequence). Trimming at V came to 9 bases and at J to 0 bases, leaving 10 bases not matched to a gene. The CDR3 loop is CASTGTVIMNTEAFF. The CDR3 nucleotides are TGTGCCAGCACCGGGACAGTAATCATGAACACTGAAGCTTTCTTT.

This clonotype was seen ten or more times. The chain joins TRBV7-2 to TRBJ1-6; D uncertain. With 2 bases removed from V and 7 bases from J, the gap between germline ends came to 12 bases. The CDR3 runs 15 residues. Germline V gives CDR1 SGHTA, CDR2 FQGNSA. The CDR3 nucleotides are TGTGCCAGCAGCTTATCAAGAGATCCCAATTCACCCCTCCACTTT. Protein: CASSLSRDPNSPLHF.

There are many counts of this clonotype. The V and J genes are TRBV10-3 and TRBJ1-2; 7 bases are shared with TRBD1. J gave up 2 bases and V 6 bases, and 12 bases lay outside the gene matches. This CDR3 comprises 16 residues. Germline V gene data show CDR1 as ENHRY and CDR2 as SYGVKD. CDR3 loop: CAIRTLTGKENYGYTF. The CDR3 nucleotides read TGTGCCATCAGAACGTTGACAGGGAAAGAAAACTATGGCTACACCTTC.

J is TRBJ1-6 and V is TRBV11-1, with TRBD1 matching 9 bases. J was trimmed by 9 bases and V by 5 bases; bases with no gene match: 11. CDR1 SGHAT and CDR2 FQDESV come from the germline V gene (reference sequence). CDR3 length: 16 residues. CDR3: CASSPQGQGWSSPLHF. CDR3 bases: TGTGCCAGCAGCCCACAGGGACAGGGTTGGAGTTCACCCCTCCACTTT.